This TCR beta chain appears in the sequencing data of a study of identical twins. At least ten counts were recorded for this clonotype. TCRdb itself ran the 5' RACE reads through MiXCR, one entry per CDR3 protein. The sample yields some 300,000 distinct CDR3 sequences, over 9% seen once. The CDR3 loop spans 14 amino acids. V dropped 5 bases and J dropped 3; count of bases not matched to a gene: 6. Germline loops: CDR1 SGHVS, CDR2 FQNEAQ. The same data also went into a second study, on yellow fever vaccine responses in identical twins.

Material: CD8+ T cells sorted from blood. The sequence derives from a woman aged 18-29 years in good health. The chain joins TRBV7-8 to TRBJ2-7; TRBD1 aligns across 8 bases. The CDR3, as DNA: TGTGCCAGCAGCCAGTCAGGGACAGGCTACGAGCAGTACTTC. Amino acids: CASSQSGTGYEQYF.